These 8 T cell receptor beta chains were sequenced from one sample in a study of shared clonotypes between healthy human individuals. Repertoires were generated with immunoSEQ multiplex PCR, while TCRdb's copy carries only in-frame clones and drops some. The data hold around 1,900,000 clones, with roughly 95% observed a single time. Naive CD8 cells lacked CD45RO and underwent positive selection for CCR7, leaving out terminally differentiated effector memory CD45RA+ cells. The specimen was naive CD8+ T cells from PBMCs. These receptors all come from a man aged 18-30 years in good health. Some clones in this sample may be carry-over from other donors' samples.

J is TRBJ2-1 and V is TRBV10-3, with 14 bases matching TRBD2. Germline-derived CDR1 and CDR2 are ENHRY and SYGVKD. Germline trimming cut 4 bases from V and 9 bases from J; bases unmatched to any gene: 8. CDR3 size: 16 residues. CDR3 residues: CAISGPGTSGRGEQFF. As DNA, the CDR3 is TGTGCCATCAGTGGGCCCGGGACTAGCGGGAGAGGTGAGCAGTTCTTC.

The chain joins TRBV28 to TRBJ1-3; D gene ambiguous. This CDR3 has 13 residues. Per the germline V gene, CDR1 is MDHEN and CDR2 is SYDVKM. The germline V and J ends were trimmed by 6 bases and 7 bases, with 13 bases remaining between them. Here the CDR3 reads CASRPGNPNTIYF. The CDR3 DNA reads as TGTGCCAGCAGGCCGGGGAATCCTAACACCATATATTTT. The whole variable domain, filled in from reference TRBV28 and TRBJ1-3, reads DVKVTQSSRYLVKRTGEKVFLECVQDMDHENMFWYRQDPGLGLRLIYFSYDVKMKEKGDIPEGYSVSREKKERFSLILESASTNQTSMYLCASRPGNPNTIYFGEGSWLTVV.

This clone has more than one count but fewer than ten. The chain links TRBV19 to TRBJ1-1, with 8 bases that match TRBD1. The V gene's germline CDR1 is LNHDA and CDR2 SQIVND (reference sequence). The CDR3 spans 13 residues. Losses at the gene ends were 6 bases for V and 7 bases for J; bases not matched to a gene: 7. The chain's CDR3 is CASRRTGFGEAFF. The CDR3 DNA reads as TGTGCCAGTAGGAGGACAGGGTTCGGTGAAGCTTTCTTT.

This clone has only one observation. The V gene is TRBV13, the J gene TRBJ1-1, with 10 bases that match TRBD1. CDR1 is PRHDT, CDR2 FYEKMQ, per germline (reference sequence). J lost 6 bases, V lost 5 bases, and 9 bases had no gene match. This CDR3 is built from 15 residues. The CDR3 DNA is TGTGCCAGCAGCCCCCGGGGACAGGGGAGGCCTGAAGCTTTCTTT. It codes for CASSPRGQGRPEAFF.

The chain is built from TRBV28 and TRBJ1-1; 7 bases fit TRBD1. CDR1 and CDR2 (germline): MDHEN, SYDVKM. J gave up 2 bases and V 4 bases, and 10 bases lay outside the gene matches. CDR3 size: 16 residues. The CDR3 DNA reads TGTGCCAGCAGTTCGCCTAGACAGGGAGGAAACACTGAAGCTTTCTTT. As protein: CASSSPRQGGNTEAFF.

J is TRBJ2-7 and V is TRBV7-9, with TRBD1 matching 7 bases. Trimming cost V 5 bases and J 3 bases; bases outside gene matches: 7. The germline V gene has CDR1 SEHNR and CDR2 FQNEAQ (reference sequence). CDR3 length: 14 residues. Here the CDR3 reads CASSHTGTVYEQYF. DNA of the CDR3: TGTGCCAGCAGCCATACAGGGACAGTCTACGAGCAGTACTTC. Full variable domain (missing parts from reference TRBV7-9 and TRBJ2-7): DTGVSQNPRHKITKRGQNVTFRCDPISEHNRLYWYRQTLGQGPEFLTYFQNEAQLEKSRLLSDRFSAERPKGSFSTLEIQRTEQGDSAMYLCASSHTGTVYEQYFGPGTRLTVT.

This chain joins TRBV4-2 and TRBJ2-7; D is perhaps TRBD2 (5 bases). CDR1 is LGHNA and CDR2 is YNFKEQ in the germline V gene. The CDR3 is 16 residues long. V shed 4 bases and J shed 3 bases, with 19 bases lying between them. This chain's CDR3 is CASSLRVSGNLYEQYF. CDR3 nucleotide sequence: TGTGCCAGCAGCCTGAGAGTAAGCGGCAACCTCTACGAGCAGTACTTC.

This chain links TRBV25-1 with TRBJ2-1, with D maybe TRBD2 (6 bases). In germline, CDR1 is MGHDK, CDR2 SYGVNS. V was cut by 0 bases and J by 9 bases, with 15 bases left in between. This CDR3 region has 15 residues. CDR3 bases: TGTGCCAGCAGTGAATATGGGACTTCTAGCCGTGAGCAGTTCTTC. Translating it yields CASSEYGTSSREQFF.